This record concerns one T cell receptor (beta chain) sequence. Its antigen has not been determined. Base-call qualities are not available, and no considerably larger clone is one nucleotide away. TCRbeta CDR3 regions were amplified from genomic DNA using the immunoSEQ Assay, a bias-controlled multiplex PCR. From the authors' description of their analysis: Within the assay, amplification of reference gene primers was used to estimate how many nucleated cells each sample contained. To quantify the absolute abundance of each unique TCRbeta CDR3 rearrangement, sequence reads were collapsed and filtered. For each sample, productive Simpson clonality was calculated as the square root of Simpson's diversity index over productive rearrangements. TCRdb carries this immuneACCESS record with in-frame sequences only. Its versions omit some clonotypes, under half of them owing to an unresolved V gene in the studies checked, with the rest unexplained. V and J calls and clone size are those listed in that table; D and trimming were worked out from the DNA. This sample is represented by about 370,000 clones; approximately 92% of them were singletons. Clones ranked in the top ten supply about 1% of the sample.

The sample is drawn from a study of blood T cell repertoires in COVID-19 (dated by TCRdb to about 2020). About the study as a whole: Samples from collaborators originated in the United States, Italy and Spain and spanned both the acute and convalescent phases of COVID-19. The prospective study material was composed of cDNA or gDNA derived from T cells, B-cell-depleted T cells, or PBMCs. The dataset comprised deeply sampled blood TCRbeta repertoires from subjects exposed to, actively infected with, or recovered from COVID-19. The repertoires were released in a freely available public database meant as a resource for research on the immune response to SARS-CoV-2. Samples were obtained from the ongoing ImmuneRACE study (first 160 participants) and from 1,254 subjects provided by 6 global collaborators. Sample metadata almost always included a de-identified subject ID, COVID-19 status, age in years and sex. Where HLA class I and class II types were available, the types were taken from metadata supplied by the sample provider, not from assay-based typing.

The V end loses 4 bases and the J end loses 6 bases, and a stretch of 10 bases separates them. The germline V gene specifies SGHAT as CDR1 and FQNNGV as CDR2. The CDR3 holds 13 amino acids from the cysteine to the phenylalanine. Only the CDR3 DNA stays, 39 bases, in frame from base 1. Results and caveats for the whole study, not just this receptor: The quantity of clinical and demographic metadata differed by source and by participant and was supplied without curation.

In the prospective study, participants were roughly 18 to 95 years old, resided in approximately 22 geographic areas of the United States, and were enrolled through a virtual design. Cohort assignment in the prospective study relied on participant-reported clinical history from a screening survey and a study questionnaire. Recovered participants in ImmuneRACE Cohort 3 were defined by two consecutive negative NP/OP PCR tests, clearance by a healthcare professional, or resolution of symptoms. In the prospective study, whole blood, serum and a nasopharyngeal or oropharyngeal swab were collected from each participant by mobile phlebotomists. Prospective study participants could optionally give additional blood draws and questionnaires over a 2-month period. Before DNA extraction, prospective study blood samples were shipped either frozen or at room temperature.

The source material was PBMCs or T cells enriched from blood (not recorded which). The chain links TRBV11-2 with TRBJ2-1; confidence is insufficient to name the D gene. This receptor was taken from a young man who had recovered from COVID-19. CDR3 reads: CASSYSIFNEQFF. The DNA is TGTGCCAGCAGCTACTCAATTTTCAATGAGCAGTTCTTC. When the CDR3 is completed using the reference TRBV11-2 and TRBJ2-1 genes on either side, the full variable domain is EAGVAQSPRYKIIEKRQSVAFWCNPISGHATLYWYQQILGQGPKLLIQFQNNGVVDDSQLPKDRFSAERLKGVDSTLKIQPAKLEDSAVYLCASSYSIFNEQFFGPGTRLTVL.